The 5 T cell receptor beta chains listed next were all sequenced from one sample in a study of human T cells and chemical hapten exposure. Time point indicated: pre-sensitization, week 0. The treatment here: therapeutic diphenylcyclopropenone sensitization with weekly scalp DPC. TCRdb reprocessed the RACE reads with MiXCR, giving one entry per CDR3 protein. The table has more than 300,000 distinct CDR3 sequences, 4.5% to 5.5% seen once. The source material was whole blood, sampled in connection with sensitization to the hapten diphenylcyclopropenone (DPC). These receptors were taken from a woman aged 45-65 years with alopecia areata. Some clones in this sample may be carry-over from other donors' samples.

CDR3 loop: CASSFEGVGYGYTF. As DNA, the CDR3 is TGTGCCAGCAGTTTCGAGGGAGTAGGCTATGGCTACACCTTC. This sequence joins TRBV12-3 or TRBV12-4 and TRBJ1-2; D is unresolved. This CDR3 comprises 14 residues. The germline V and J ends were trimmed by 3 bases and 4 bases, with 12 bases remaining between them.

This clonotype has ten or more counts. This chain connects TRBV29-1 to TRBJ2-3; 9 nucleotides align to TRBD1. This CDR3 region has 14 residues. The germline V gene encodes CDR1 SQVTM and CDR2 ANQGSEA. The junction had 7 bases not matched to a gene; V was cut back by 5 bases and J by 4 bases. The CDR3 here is CSVPHRGQADTQYF. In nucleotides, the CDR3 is TGCAGCGTTCCTCACAGGGGGCAGGCAGATACGCAGTATTTT.

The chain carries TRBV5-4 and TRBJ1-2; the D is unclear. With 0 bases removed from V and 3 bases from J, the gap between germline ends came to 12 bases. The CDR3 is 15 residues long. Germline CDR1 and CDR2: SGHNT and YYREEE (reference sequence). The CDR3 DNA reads TGTGCCAGCAGCTTGGGCGGGTCTATCGACTATGGCTACACCTTC. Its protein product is CASSLGGSIDYGYTF.

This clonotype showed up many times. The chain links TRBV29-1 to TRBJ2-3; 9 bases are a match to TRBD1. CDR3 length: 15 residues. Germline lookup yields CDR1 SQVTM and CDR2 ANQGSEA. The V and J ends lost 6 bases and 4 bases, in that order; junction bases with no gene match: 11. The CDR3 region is CSVGAGTGLSDTQYF. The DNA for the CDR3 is TGCAGCGTCGGAGCCGGGACAGGGCTTTCAGATACGCAGTATTTT.

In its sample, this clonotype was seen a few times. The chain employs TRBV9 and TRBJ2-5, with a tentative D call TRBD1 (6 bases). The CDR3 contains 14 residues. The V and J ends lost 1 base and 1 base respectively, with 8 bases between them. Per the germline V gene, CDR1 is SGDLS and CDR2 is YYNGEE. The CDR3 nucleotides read TGTGCCAGCAGCGTACAGGGGAGCCAAGAGACCCAGTACTTC. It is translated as CASSVQGSQETQYF.